Shown below are 13 T cell receptor beta chains from a single sample sequenced in a study of blood T cell repertoires in COVID-19. Only in-frame clones appear in the TCRdb table, and some are missing; sequencing was by immunoSEQ multiplex PCR. The top ten clones hold under 6% of a sample with about 110,000 clones, 75% to 90% of them seen once. The specimen was peripheral blood. The receptors shown here come from a woman aged 45-65 years with acute or convalescent COVID-19.

The rearrangement links TRBV5-1 to TRBJ2-1, with TRBD2 matching 10 bases. The germline gives CDR1 SGHRS, CDR2 YFSETQ. The CDR3 has 17 amino acids. V gave up 7 bases and J gave up 1 base; unmatched junction bases: 11. The CDR3 nucleotides read TGCGCCAGCCTAGCGGGAGAACCACCGGTGTCCTACAATGAGCAGTTCTTC. Translating it yields CASLAGEPPVSYNEQFF.

The rearrangement links TRBV5-5 to TRBJ1-5; D remains ambiguous. Germline V gene sequence: CDR1 SGHKS, CDR2 YYEKEE (reference sequence). Trimming cost V 4 bases and J 3 bases, with 14 bases left between them. The length of the CDR3 is 15 residues. CDR3 amino acids: CASSPELFPNQPQHF. The DNA for the CDR3 is TGTGCCAGCAGCCCGGAGCTTTTCCCCAATCAGCCCCAGCATTTT. Combining the CDR3 with reference TRBV5-5 and TRBJ1-5 gives the whole variable domain DAGVTQSPTHLIKTRGQQVTLRCSPISGHKSVSWYQQVLGQGPQFIFQYYEKEERGRGNFPDRFSARQFPNYSSELNVNALLLGDSALYLCASSPELFPNQPQHFGDGTRLSIL.

This chain connects TRBV24-1 to TRBJ2-2, with TRBD1 identical over 7 bases. V dropped 7 bases and J dropped 5; count of bases not matched to a gene: 3. The germline CDR1 and CDR2 sequences are KGHDR and SFDVKD. The CDR3 runs to 13 residues. The CDR3 nucleotides are TGTGCCACCAGCTTACAGGGGACCGGGGAGCTGTTTTTT. Translation: CATSLQGTGELFF.

This chain uses TRBV27 with TRBJ1-1; tentative D call: TRBD1 (5 bases). This CDR3 is built from 14 residues. The ends were cut back, 3 bases at V and 5 bases at J, with 13 bases in the middle. Germline CDR1 and CDR2: MNHEY and SMNVEV (reference sequence). CDR3 in amino acids: CASSLEGAQTEAFF. The CDR3 DNA reads TGTGCCAGCAGTTTGGAAGGGGCGCAAACTGAAGCTTTCTTT.

The genes are TRBV28 and TRBJ1-2; 7 bases align to TRBD1. The length of the CDR3 is 13 residues. The germline CDR1 and CDR2 sequences are MDHEN and SYDVKM. Trimming cost V 8 bases and J 6 bases; bases outside gene matches: 9. This chain's CDR3 is CASVLRQGDGYTF. The CDR3 region has the DNA TGTGCCAGCGTGTTAAGACAGGGCGATGGCTACACCTTC.

This clone was recorded a few times. This rearrangement joins TRBV10-1 to TRBJ2-7; weak D call: TRBD1 (6 bases). Trimming left V 4 bases short and J 6 bases short, with 13 bases between. Germline V gene sequence: CDR1 WNHNN, CDR2 SYGVQD (reference sequence). CDR3 length: 13 residues. The CDR3: CASSGQGMAEQYF. CDR3 bases: TGCGCCAGCAGTGGGCAGGGGATGGCCGAGCAGTACTTC.

The table lists this clone with a few counts. This sequence joins TRBV23-1 and TRBJ1-2; TRBD1 might be the D (6 bases). TRBV23-1 is filed as an ORF, its function uncertain. This CDR3 contains 18 residues. V shed 0 bases and J shed 0 bases, with 17 bases lying between them. The CDR3 region has the DNA TGCGCCAGCAGTCAATCAGACAGGAGGTTTATAGCTAACTATGGCTACACCTTC. Its protein product is CASSQSDRRFIANYGYTF.

The rearrangement uses TRBV25-1 and TRBJ1-3; D is undetermined. CDR1 is MGHDK and CDR2 is SYGVNS in the germline V gene. The ends were cut back, 7 bases at V and 2 bases at J, with 3 bases in the middle. There are 11 residues in the CDR3. CDR3: CASTAGNTIYF. DNA for the CDR3: TGTGCCAGCACGGCTGGAAACACCATATATTTT.

This clone was observed a single time. The chain combines TRBV27 with TRBJ2-1, with D possibly TRBD1 on 6 matching bases. The CDR3 is 13 amino acids. The V end was cut by 8 bases, the J end by 5 bases, with 13 bases between. The germline V gene encodes CDR1 MNHEY and CDR2 SMNVEV (reference sequence). As DNA, the CDR3 is TGTGCCAGCGTCTTACAGGGAAACAATGAGCAGTTCTTC. Translating it yields CASVLQGNNEQFF.

V gene TRBV4-3 combines with J gene TRBJ1-5, with 8 bases identical to TRBD1. Germline V lookup: CDR1 LGHNA, CDR2 YSLEER. The V and J ends lost 4 bases and 0 bases, in that order; junction bases with no gene match: 5. This CDR3 has 16 residues. The CDR3, as DNA: TGCGCCAGCAGCCCGGACAGGGCCTATAGCAATCAGCCCCAGCATTTT. Amino acid sequence: CASSPDRAYSNQPQHF.

A word on this clone: Other nucleotide sequences in the sample specify the same CDR3. The V gene is TRBV2, the J gene TRBJ2-5; D remains ambiguous. V was shortened by 4 bases and J by 2 bases, with 8 bases between the two germline ends. Germline CDR1 and CDR2: SNHLY and FYNNEI. The CDR3 runs to 13 residues. In nucleotides, the CDR3 is TGTGCCAGCAGTGGAGGAACTCAAGAGACCCAGTACTTC. Its translation: CASSGGTQETQYF.

The chain carries TRBV6-5 and TRBJ1-2; D might be TRBD1 (6 bases). Germline V gene sequence: CDR1 MNHEY, CDR2 SVGAGI. This CDR3 has 14 residues. V was trimmed by 2 bases and J by 6 bases, leaving 13 bases between them. The CDR3 loop is CASSYVDSYDGYTF. CDR3 nucleotides: TGTGCCAGCAGTTACGTGGACAGTTACGATGGCTACACCTTC.

This rearrangement joins TRBV4-3 to TRBJ2-3; 9 nucleotides agree with TRBD2. Germline-derived CDR1 and CDR2 are LGHNA and YSLEER. The CDR3 is made up of 15 amino acids. V lost 3 bases to trimming and J lost 0 bases; unmatched junction nucleotides: 1. Here the CDR3 reads CASSHTSGSTDTQYF. The DNA of the CDR3 is TGCGCCAGCAGCCATACTAGCGGGAGCACAGATACGCAGTATTTT.